This is a list of T cell receptor beta chains from one sample in a study of cytomegalovirus exposure and HLA in healthy donors. TCRdb keeps only in-frame clones here, not all; method: immunoSEQ multiplex PCR. Among some 180,000 clones listed, about 84% were seen once. Sequenced input: PBMCs. The source of these receptors is a woman aged 25 to 39 in good health and CMV-seropositive. Each CDR3 is given with its conserved first and last residue. D genes are given only for firm matches. Clone size is given for some rows only: seen once, a few or many times, or a class if the clone is expanded.

D gene: .
J gene: TRBJ2-2
V gene: TRBV27
clone size: .
CDR3 protein: CASSSSGELFF
CDR3 DNA: TGTGCCAGCAGTTCTTCCGGGGAGCTGTTTTTT

D gene: TRBD1
J gene: TRBJ2-5
V gene: TRBV7-9
clone size: few
CDR3 protein: CASSRQGVQETQYF
CDR3 DNA: TGTGCCAGCAGCCGACAGGGGGTTCAAGAGACCCAGTACTTC

D gene: TRBD1
J gene: TRBJ1-2
V gene: TRBV19
clone size: .
CDR3 protein: CASSFRRDRGGYTF
CDR3 DNA: TGTGCCAGTAGTTTCCGCCGGGACAGGGGTGGCTACACCTTC

D gene: TRBD1
J gene: TRBJ1-1
V gene: TRBV28
clone size: .
CDR3 protein: CASSLFAGGAFF
CDR3 DNA: TGTGCCAGCAGTTTATTTGCAGGGGGCGCTTTCTTT

D gene: .
J gene: TRBJ2-5
V gene: TRBV30
clone size: .
CDR3 protein: CAWSLVQGAILQETQYF
CDR3 DNA: TGTGCCTGGAGTTTAGTTCAAGGGGCCATACTCCAAGAGACCCAGTACTTC

D gene: TRBD1
J gene: TRBJ2-7
V gene: TRBV4-2
clone size: .
CDR3 protein: CASSLGTGSSYEQYF
CDR3 DNA: TGTGCCAGCAGCCTGGGGACAGGGAGCTCCTACGAGCAGTACTTC

D gene: .
J gene: TRBJ2-3
V gene: TRBV7-9
clone size: .
CDR3 protein: CASSLALGGGTDTQYF
CDR3 DNA: TGTGCCAGCAGCTTAGCCTTAGGGGGGGGCACAGATACGCAGTATTTT

D gene: TRBD2
J gene: TRBJ2-1
V gene: TRBV9
clone size: .
CDR3 protein: CASSVRTSGQGFYNEQFF
CDR3 DNA: TGTGCCAGCAGCGTCAGGACTAGCGGACAGGGCTTCTACAATGAGCAGTTCTTC

D gene: TRBD2
J gene: TRBJ2-1
V gene: TRBV4-2
clone size: few
CDR3 protein: CASNPSGTSGAPYNEQFF
CDR3 DNA: TGTGCCAGCAACCCTTCGGGGACTAGCGGGGCACCTTACAATGAGCAGTTCTTC

D gene: TRBD2
J gene: TRBJ2-1
V gene: TRBV19
clone size: .
CDR3 protein: CASQAAGDSLYNEQFF
CDR3 DNA: TGTGCCAGTCAGGCCGCGGGAGACTCCCTCTACAATGAGCAGTTCTTC

D gene: .
J gene: TRBJ2-3
V gene: TRBV2
clone size: .
CDR3 protein: CASSEGTLTDTQYF
CDR3 DNA: TGTGCCAGCAGTGAAGGGACTCTAACAGATACGCAGTATTTT

D gene: .
J gene: TRBJ1-1
V gene: TRBV6-1
clone size: .
CDR3 protein: CASTLTGEAFF
CDR3 DNA: TGTGCCAGCACCCTGACCGGGGAAGCTTTCTTT

D gene: .
J gene: TRBJ1-3
V gene: TRBV5-1
clone size: .
CDR3 protein: CASSLTPSGNTIYF
CDR3 DNA: TGCGCCAGCAGCTTGACACCGTCTGGAAACACCATATATTTT

D gene: TRBD1
J gene: TRBJ1-1
V gene: TRBV7-9
clone size: .
CDR3 protein: CSSSWGDRGGTEAFF
CDR3 DNA: TGTTCCAGCAGCTGGGGGGACAGGGGAGGGACTGAAGCTTTCTTT

D gene: .
J gene: TRBJ2-7
V gene: TRBV2
clone size: few
CDR3 protein: CASSGGAVVGNEQYF
CDR3 DNA: TGTGCCAGCAGTGGGGGCGCGGTAGTGGGAAACGAGCAGTACTTC

D gene: .
J gene: TRBJ2-3
V gene: TRBV2
clone size: .
CDR3 protein: CASSLLTAPDPGTQYF
CDR3 DNA: TGTGCCAGCAGTCTTTTGACAGCGCCCGACCCTGGTACGCAGTATTTT

D gene: TRBD1
J gene: TRBJ1-5
V gene: TRBV19
clone size: .
CDR3 protein: CASTPGTGYDQPQHF
CDR3 DNA: TGTGCCAGTACCCCTGGGACAGGGTATGATCAGCCCCAGCATTTT

D gene: .
J gene: TRBJ2-2
V gene: TRBV9
clone size: .
CDR3 protein: CASSVSDTGGLFF
CDR3 DNA: TGTGCCAGCAGCGTATCAGACACCGGGGGGCTGTTTTTT

D gene: TRBD1
J gene: TRBJ1-1
V gene: TRBV10-3
clone size: .
CDR3 protein: CAIRTGDTEAFF
CDR3 DNA: TGTGCCATCAGAACAGGGGACACTGAAGCTTTCTTT

D gene: .
J gene: TRBJ1-4
V gene: TRBV18
clone size: .
CDR3 protein: CASSNYRETNEKLFF
CDR3 DNA: TGTGCCAGCTCAAACTACAGGGAGACTAATGAAAAACTGTTTTTT

D gene: TRBD1
J gene: TRBJ1-1
V gene: TRBV5-1
clone size: .
CDR3 protein: CASSPSRGPGTEAFF
CDR3 DNA: TGCGCCAGCAGCCCATCCAGGGGGCCGGGCACTGAAGCTTTCTTT

D gene: .
J gene: TRBJ2-2
V gene: TRBV5-3
clone size: .
CDR3 protein: CARRLDRGGGELFF
CDR3 DNA: TGTGCCAGAAGATTGGATAGGGGCGGCGGGGAGCTGTTTTTT